This is a list of T cell receptor beta chains from one sample in a study of T-cell memory formation after mild COVID-19. TCRdb reprocessed the 5' RACE reads via MiXCR and lists one record per CDR3 protein. Here the sample spans tens of thousands of distinct CDR3 sequences, 9.5% to 15% being singletons. The material sequenced was PBMCs or a T cell subset sorted from them (not recorded which). Source of these receptors: a man between 18 and 35 years old who had mild COVID-19 (a few samples of this study predate the infection). Cell type and time point are not known. Both conserved end residues are trimmed from each CDR3. Each record gives: V gene, CDR3 protein.

v_call: TRBV6-5; cdr3_aa: ASKGSGGSGQF
v_call: TRBV20-1; cdr3_aa: SARDPNQPGANVLT
v_call: TRBV7-9; cdr3_aa: ASSLRATQY
v_call: TRBV24-1; cdr3_aa: ATSDISGGAPDTQY
v_call: TRBV6-6; cdr3_aa: ASSQIMNTEAF
v_call: TRBV5-1; cdr3_aa: ASTGQGFQETQY
v_call: TRBV24-1; cdr3_aa: ATSDSDRAYNEQF
v_call: TRBV7-8; cdr3_aa: ASSLDEGTSTDTQY
v_call: TRBV6-2/TRBV6-3; cdr3_aa: ASSRSGRRGYT
v_call: TRBV20-1; cdr3_aa: SLNRGAGDTQY
v_call: TRBV7-9; cdr3_aa: ASSSRSIQETQY
v_call: TRBV12-3/TRBV12-4; cdr3_aa: ASSLNRGADTQY
v_call: TRBV6-5; cdr3_aa: ASSTGTGVVGEQF
v_call: TRBV7-2; cdr3_aa: ASSPSGGAVRTDTQY
v_call: TRBV11-3; cdr3_aa: ASSLQGPGGDYNEQF
v_call: TRBV3-1; cdr3_aa: ASSQGGALQETQY
v_call: TRBV12-3/TRBV12-4; cdr3_aa: ASSLSTGAEAF
v_call: TRBV28; cdr3_aa: ASNRYGNQPQH
v_call: TRBV5-1; cdr3_aa: ASSLGRGYNSPLH
v_call: TRBV11-1; cdr3_aa: ASSLTSGGAWNTQY
v_call: TRBV7-2; cdr3_aa: ASSLDRQNYGYT
v_call: TRBV7-9; cdr3_aa: ASSKGTGETQY
v_call: TRBV18; cdr3_aa: ASSPWEGGAGNTEAF
v_call: TRBV3-1; cdr3_aa: ASSQHTGELF
v_call: TRBV11-1; cdr3_aa: ASSLWREGYT
v_call: TRBV5-1; cdr3_aa: ASSLTYKAIMDSPLH
v_call: TRBV5-1; cdr3_aa: ASSTPDGGGWQETQY
v_call: TRBV6-5; cdr3_aa: ASSYSGSVGDTQY
v_call: TRBV10-1; cdr3_aa: ASSESSGGNEQF
v_call: TRBV12-3/TRBV12-4; cdr3_aa: ASSLGPEQY
v_call: TRBV20-1; cdr3_aa: SAPNLGSGYNEQF
v_call: TRBV5-1; cdr3_aa: ASSLAQGNGYT
v_call: TRBV30; cdr3_aa: AWSVDSYYQETQY
v_call: TRBV10-3; cdr3_aa: AISESDGAIVGYT
v_call: TRBV7-2; cdr3_aa: ASSLSAGAYTDTQY